The next 27 T cell receptor beta chains were all read from a single sample in a study of radiotherapy plus CTLA-4 blockade in lung cancer (dated by TCRdb to the late 2010s). Library preparation employed the immunoSEQ multiplex PCR assay. Here the immuneACCESS table is served through TCRdb, limited to in-frame sequences with V and J called. Missing clones are a known gap in these copies; in checked studies unresolved V genes cover under half, and the rest lacks a known reason. The sample table lists about 86,000 clones, roughly 87% of them with a count of one. In total, the top ten clones hold 0.75% to 1% of the sample. The sample in question was peripheral blood, obtained from a patient treated with radiotherapy plus ipilimumab. The receptors were gathered from a human donor with non-small cell lung cancer who had stable disease on radiotherapy plus ipilimumab.

The table lists this clone with a few counts. The rearrangement links TRBV14 to TRBJ2-5; no firm D call. The CDR3 extends over 11 amino acids. Germline assignment: CDR1 SGHDN and CDR2 FVKESK. Trimming took 1 base from V and 6 from J, leaving 3 bases between them. The CDR3, as DNA: TGTGCCAGCAGCCAAGGGCAGACCCAGTACTTC. Translated, it gives CASSQGQTQYF.

This chain joins TRBV27 and TRBJ2-1; 7 bases match TRBD1. CDR1 MNHEY and CDR2 SMNVEV come from the germline V gene (reference sequence). The CDR3 consists of 14 residues. V shed 5 bases, J shed 6 bases, and the junction held 7 bases outside the gene matches. The CDR3 region is CASSGLTGPNEQFF. DNA of the CDR3: TGTGCCAGCAGTGGCCTGACAGGGCCCAATGAGCAGTTCTTC.

This clone was observed a few times. V gene TRBV6-6 combines with J gene TRBJ1-2; no clear D gene. The CDR3 totals 13 residues. Deletions cut 0 bases from V and 10 bases from J, with 12 bases between. The germline CDR1 and CDR2 sequences are MNHNY and SVGAGI (reference sequence). The CDR3 nucleotides read TGTGCCAGCAGTTACTCTAGTGCCGACTCCTACACCTTC. Translation: CASSYSSADSYTF.

This rearrangement joins TRBV6-5 to TRBJ2-3, with D perhaps TRBD1 (7 bases). Germline V gives CDR1 MNHEY, CDR2 SVGAGI. The V end lost 4 bases, the J end lost 3 bases, and 17 bases lay between the germline ends. The CDR3 has 16 residues. The CDR3 here is CASSSRGVVGTDTQYF. The CDR3 DNA sequence: TGTGCCAGCAGTTCCAGGGGGGTAGTGGGTACAGATACGCAGTATTTT.

The chain uses TRBV4-2 and TRBJ1-1; D not resolved. Germline V lookup: CDR1 LGHNA, CDR2 YNFKEQ. V gave up 0 bases and J gave up 1 base, with 9 bases separating them. The CDR3 sequence is 15 residues long. The CDR3 spells CASSQDGWENTEAFF. The CDR3 nucleotides are TGTGCCAGCAGCCAAGACGGGTGGGAGAACACTGAAGCTTTCTTT.

This chain uses TRBV5-6 with TRBJ1-4, with D possibly TRBD1 on 5 matching bases. CDR3 length equals 14 residues. Germline V gives CDR1 SGHDT, CDR2 YYEEEE. Trimming removed 1 base from V and 10 bases from J, with 14 bases in between. The CDR3 DNA sequence: TGTGCCAGCAGCTTGATGACAGCCGAGCGAAAACTGTTTTTT. Translating gives CASSLMTAERKLFF.

The V and J genes are TRBV6-1 and TRBJ2-3; 9 bases agree with TRBD2. The CDR3 is 16 residues long. Germline V gives CDR1 MNHNS, CDR2 SASEGT. Germline trimming cut 4 bases from V and 0 bases from J; bases unmatched to any gene: 5. The CDR3, as DNA: TGTGCCAGCAGTGTGACTAGCGGAACTAGCACAGATACGCAGTATTTT. Encoded protein: CASSVTSGTSTDTQYF.

The V gene is TRBV5-1, the J gene TRBJ1-6; tentative D call: TRBD1 (5 bases). V shed 5 bases and J shed 6 bases, with 15 bases lying between them. Per the germline V gene, CDR1 is SGHRS and CDR2 is YFSETQ. The CDR3 sequence is 15 residues long. In DNA, the CDR3 is TGCGCCAGCAGTGGGGGTAGGAACGGTAATTCACCCCTCCACTTT. Protein product: CASSGGRNGNSPLHF.

The genes are TRBV19 and TRBJ2-6, with D perhaps matching TRBD1 (5 bases). This CDR3 region has 15 residues. V was clipped by 6 bases and J by 4 bases, with 13 bases between them. Germline-derived CDR1 and CDR2 are LNHDA and SQIVND (reference sequence). In DNA, the CDR3 is TGTGCCAGTAGAGAAGGGGTCTCAGGGGCCAACGTCCTGACTTTC. It translates to CASREGVSGANVLTF.

This clone showed up just a few times. The gene calls are TRBV6-6 and TRBJ2-7, with 7 bases fitting TRBD1. This CDR3 has 15 amino acids. The junction had 9 bases not matched to a gene; V was cut back by 5 bases and J by 2 bases. Germline CDR1 is MNHNY and CDR2 is SVGAGI (reference sequence). The CDR3 DNA sequence: TGTGCCAGCAGTACGCCCTGGGGACAGACCTACGAGCAGTACTTC. Translated, it gives CASSTPWGQTYEQYF.

The chain uses TRBV18 and TRBJ2-5, with a possible D match to TRBD2 (5 bases). The CDR3 totals 15 residues. Deletions cut 3 bases from V and 2 bases from J, with 13 bases between. The germline V gene has CDR1 KGHSH and CDR2 LQKENI. The CDR3 region has the DNA TGTGCCAGCTCACCGGAAGGACTTGTTCAAGAGACCCAGTACTTC. It is translated as CASSPEGLVQETQYF.

V usage is TRBV28 and J usage is TRBJ1-4, with D possibly TRBD1 on 5 matching bases. The CDR3 totals 15 residues. V lost 5 bases, J lost 7 bases, and 17 bases lay in between. Germline CDR1 and CDR2: MDHEN and SYDVKM. CDR3 sequence reads: CASSVVYGGGEKLFF. The CDR3 region has the DNA TGTGCCAGCAGTGTGGTGTATGGGGGGGGTGAAAAACTGTTTTTT. Together with reference TRBV28 and TRBJ1-4, the CDR3 gives the full variable domain: DVKVTQSSRYLVKRTGEKVFLECVQDMDHENMFWYRQDPGLGLRLIYFSYDVKMKEKGDIPEGYSVSREKKERFSLILESASTNQTSMYLCASSVVYGGGEKLFFGSGTQLSVL.

The chain uses TRBV28 and TRBJ2-5; D is undetermined. Gene TRBJ2-7 matches the end of the DNA better, so the J call may be wrong. There are 11 residues in the CDR3. CDR1 and CDR2 from the germline V gene are MDHEN and SYDVKM. The CDR3 region has the DNA TGTGCCAGCAGTTTGGTCGGCGAGCAGTACTTC. Protein product: CASSLVGEQYF.

This sequence joins TRBV7-2 and TRBJ2-1, with 9 bases identical to TRBD2. Losses at the gene ends were 1 base for V and 2 bases for J; bases not matched to a gene: 6. This CDR3 has 17 residues. Germline CDR1 SGHTA, CDR2 FQGNSA. CDR3 in amino acids: CASSLDFSGGTYNEQFF. CDR3 DNA sequence: TGTGCCAGCAGCTTAGACTTTAGCGGGGGCACCTACAATGAGCAGTTCTTC.

The chain joins TRBV19 to TRBJ1-1, with a possible D match to TRBD1 (5 bases). Looked up from germline, CDR1 is LNHDA and CDR2 is SQIVND (reference sequence). CDR3 length: 14 residues. V gave up 3 bases and J gave up 2 bases, with 10 bases separating them. CDR3 sequence reads: CASSIEWDNTEAFF. Written as DNA, the CDR3 is TGTGCCAGTAGTATCGAGTGGGACAACACTGAAGCTTTCTTT.

The chain carries TRBV6-6 and TRBJ1-1; D is possibly TRBD1 (6 bases). The CDR3 consists of 12 residues. V gave up 9 bases and J gave up 5 bases, with 13 bases separating them. The V gene's germline CDR1 is MNHNY and CDR2 SVGAGI (reference sequence). The CDR3 protein is CASTPQGTEAFF. The CDR3 DNA is TGTGCCAGTACGCCACAGGGAACTGAAGCTTTCTTT.

V and J are TRBV2 and TRBJ2-3; D remains unclear. From germline, CDR1 is SNHLY and CDR2 FYNNEI. The CDR3 length is 11 residues. The V gene lost 9 bases and the J gene lost 4 bases, with 8 bases spanning the gap. The CDR3 protein is CASNRADTQYF. The CDR3, as DNA: TGTGCCAGTAATAGGGCAGATACGCAGTATTTT.

Comments on this clone: At one of its ends the junction is not consistent with the germline gene, which may arise from a read error. The chain joins TRBV9 to TRBJ1-2; 9 bases line up with TRBD1. The CDR3 extends over 12 amino acids. Germline assignment: CDR1 SGDLS and CDR2 YYNGEE. CDR3 sequence reads: CASSVGQGETFF. CDR3 in DNA: TGTGCCAGCAGCGTAGGACAGGGGGAAACTTTTTTC.

The rearrangement uses TRBV10-3 and TRBJ2-1; 7 bases agree with TRBD1. Trimming took 4 bases from V and 7 from J; bases not matched to a gene: 1. The V gene's germline CDR1 is ENHRY and CDR2 SYGVKD. CDR3 size: 12 residues. The CDR3 DNA is TGTGCCATCAGTGGGACAGGAAATGAGCAGTTCTTC. As protein: CAISGTGNEQFF.

V is TRBV27 and J is TRBJ2-3; D may be TRBD1 (6 bases). CDR1 is MNHEY, CDR2 SMNVEV, per germline (reference sequence). The V gene lost 2 bases and the J gene lost 1 base, with 13 bases spanning the gap. The CDR3 loop spans 16 amino acids. The DNA for the CDR3 is TGTGCCAGCAGTTTAAACGGACAGCAACGCACAGATACGCAGTATTTT. Amino acid sequence: CASSLNGQQRTDTQYF.

The rearrangement uses TRBV28 and TRBJ1-2; perhaps TRBD1 as D (6 bases). The CDR3 contains 14 residues. The germline CDR1 and CDR2 sequences are MDHEN and SYDVKM. The V end lost 5 bases, the J end lost 4 bases, and 14 bases lay between the germline ends. The CDR3 region is CASSPGGSSYGYTF. DNA for the CDR3: TGTGCCAGCAGTCCCGGGGGCAGCAGCTATGGCTACACCTTC.

The chain has TRBV29-1 and TRBJ2-1, with 13 bases that match TRBD2. V shed 5 bases and J 7 bases; nucleotides not matched to a gene: 5. CDR3 length: 14 amino acids. Germline V gene sequence: CDR1 SQVTM, CDR2 ANQGSEA. Here the CDR3 reads CSVRRTSGSNEQFF. Here the CDR3 DNA reads TGCAGCGTTCGAAGGACTAGCGGGAGTAATGAGCAGTTCTTC.

The chain couples TRBV5-1 to TRBJ2-7, with D perhaps matching TRBD2 (6 bases). Between the trimmed V and J ends, which lost 9 bases and 3 bases, there was a span of 13 bases. CDR1 is SGHRS and CDR2 is YFSETQ in the germline V gene. CDR3 length: 12 amino acids. CDR3 in DNA: TGCGCCACAACTAGCTTGCGCTACGAGCAGTACTTC. The encoded protein is CATTSLRYEQYF.

This chain uses TRBV2 with TRBJ2-3; no clear D gene. Trimming took off 5 bases at V and 4 bases at J, with 4 bases between the two ends. The CDR3 has 11 amino acids. Per germline, CDR1 SNHLY and CDR2 FYNNEI. This chain's CDR3 is CASSIADTQYF. In DNA form, the CDR3 reads TGTGCCAGCAGTATTGCAGATACGCAGTATTTT.

The chain joins TRBV9 to TRBJ2-2; D may be TRBD1 or TRBD2 (5 bases each). The V gene lost 4 bases and the J gene lost 5 bases, with 9 bases spanning the gap. The CDR3 has 13 amino acids. Germline loops: CDR1 SGDLS, CDR2 YYNGEE. CDR3 bases: TGTGCCAGCAGCCCGGGGCCAACCGGGGAGCTGTTTTTT. This sequence encodes CASSPGPTGELFF.

This chain uses TRBV11-1 with TRBJ1-2; D is unresolved. The germline V and J ends were trimmed by 1 base and 0 bases, with 6 bases remaining between them. Germline-derived CDR1 and CDR2 are SGHAT and FQDESV (reference sequence). This CDR3 contains 14 residues. The DNA of the CDR3 is TGTGCCAGCAGCTTAGAACGGACTAACTATGGCTACACCTTC. Amino acids: CASSLERTNYGYTF. Full variable domain (missing parts from reference TRBV11-1 and TRBJ1-2): EAEVAQSPRYKITEKSQAVAFWCDPISGHATLYWYRQILGQGPELLVQFQDESVVDDSQLPKDRFSAERLKGVDSTLKIQPAELGDSAMYLCASSLERTNYGYTFGSGTRLTVV.

This chain joins TRBV6-4 and TRBJ2-6; D unclear. Between the trimmed V and J ends, which lost 0 bases and 0 bases, there was a span of 6 bases. The CDR3 has 16 amino acids. The germline V gene has CDR1 MRHNA and CDR2 SNTAGT. CDR3: CASSDSSSSGANVLTF. In DNA, the CDR3 is TGTGCCAGCAGTGACTCGTCTAGCTCTGGGGCCAACGTCCTGACTTTC.